The entry below gives a single T cell receptor beta chain sequence along with its context. The target antigen is unknown. These data are taken from a study of persistence of HIV-infected CD4 T cells. General study points: Compared with CD3/CD28-stimulated cells, CMV- and Gag-responding cells showed lower TCRbeta richness. Antigen-responding cells were enriched for degenerate expanded CDR3beta sequences.

V lost 0 bases and J 7 bases, leaving 13 bases between the germline ends. The CDR3 sequence is 15 residues long. CDR1 MNHNS and CDR2 SASEGT come from the germline V gene. This nonspecific control used anti-CD3/anti-CD28 bead stimulation of CD4+ T cells. Responding CD4+ T cells were sorted by upregulation of both CD40 ligand and CD69. These HIV-1-infected adults initiated suppressive ART in chronic infection. The libraries were made with immunoSEQ version 4 in survey mode. Measured with immunoSEQ multiplex PCR; TCRdb has only the in-frame clones, and not every one. The sample includes 43,000 or so clones, 70% to 90% of them seen just once.

Specimen: CD4+ T cells sorted from PBMCs after approximately 19-hour stimulation, collected from a patient who received antiretroviral therapy. The rearrangement links TRBV6-1 to TRBJ1-3; D unresolved. The sequence was collected from an adult man with HIV who was CMV-seropositive. CDR3 nucleotide sequence: TGTGCCAGCAGTGAAGCGTCCGCCCTAGTTAACACCATATATTTT. As protein: CASSEASALVNTIYF.